These 8 T cell receptor beta chains were sequenced from one sample in a study of CD8 T cells in Susac syndrome. Reverse transcription used about 0.45 to 1 ug RNA and random hexamers. Each CDR3 protein gets one entry after TCRdb re-called the immunoSEQ multiplex PCR reads with MiXCR. This sample carries some 95,000 distinct CDR3 sequences, roughly 93% of them seen once, and the ten largest clones take 0.3% to 0.4%. Sequenced sample: CD8+ T cells from PBMCs. These receptor sequences come from a human donor in good health.

In its sample, this clonotype was seen once. The chain's CDR3 is CASSSKTGWAGELFF. CDR3 DNA sequence: TGTGCCAGCAGCTCAAAGACAGGGTGGGCCGGGGAGCTGTTTTTT. V and J are TRBV7-8 and TRBJ2-2, with 7 bases aligning to TRBD1. This CDR3 spans 15 amino acids. Germline V gene data show CDR1 as SGHVS and CDR2 as FQNEAQ. J was trimmed by 6 bases and V by 4 bases; bases with no gene match: 8.

This clonotype was seen just once. This chain joins TRBV2 and TRBJ2-2; 10 nucleotides match TRBD1. Trimming took 5 bases from V and 3 from J; bases not matched to a gene: 9. Per the germline V gene, CDR1 is SNHLY and CDR2 is FYNNEI. The CDR3 spans 17 residues. The CDR3 DNA reads as TGTGCCAGCAGTCGCCCGGGACAGGGGCTCTACACCGGGGAGCTGTTTTTT. This gives the protein CASSRPGQGLYTGELFF.

The chain couples TRBV13 to TRBJ1-1; no definite D call. The V and J ends lost 0 bases and 4 bases respectively, with 9 bases between them. This CDR3 has 14 amino acids. CDR1 is PRHDT, CDR2 FYEKMQ, per germline (reference sequence). The CDR3 nucleotides are TGTGCCAGCAGCTTAGGGCGGGGAGGCACTGAAGCTTTCTTT. Its translation: CASSLGRGGTEAFF.

This clonotype occurred once. The chain links TRBV6-6 to TRBJ2-7; D is perhaps TRBD2 (5 bases). Germline CDR1 MNHNY, CDR2 SVGAGI (reference sequence). The germline V and J ends were trimmed by 8 bases and 1 base, with 9 bases remaining between them. This CDR3 is built from 12 residues. This chain's CDR3 is CASLGDSYEQYF. The CDR3 nucleotides are TGTGCCAGCCTGGGAGATTCCTACGAGCAGTACTTC.

The gene calls are TRBV20-1 and TRBJ2-3; D gene unclear. Trimming took 0 bases from V and 2 from J, leaving 9 bases between them. Germline-derived CDR1 and CDR2 are DFQATT and SNEGSKA (reference sequence). This CDR3 has 14 amino acids. As DNA, the CDR3 is TGCAGTGCTAGAGATCCTAGATACACAGATACGCAGTATTTT. Translated, it gives CSARDPRYTDTQYF.

This rearrangement joins TRBV7-9 to TRBJ1-1; 7 bases align to TRBD1. With V trimmed by 5 bases and J by 7 bases, 13 bases remained unmatched. The germline V gene encodes CDR1 SEHNR and CDR2 FQNEAQ (reference sequence). There are 15 residues in the CDR3. CDR3 amino acids: CASSLPSYRDSEAFF. The CDR3 DNA follows: TGTGCCAGCAGCCTACCGTCATACCGGGACAGTGAAGCTTTCTTT.

This chain links TRBV5-4 with TRBJ2-3; possibly TRBD1 or TRBD2 for D (5 bases each). The CDR3 sequence is 11 residues long. From germline, CDR1 is SGHNT and CDR2 YYREEE (reference sequence). Trimming took off 3 bases at V and 9 bases at J, with 8 bases between the two ends. The CDR3 sequence is CASSWGSTQYF. CDR3 DNA sequence: TGTGCCAGCAGCTGGGGGTCCACGCAGTATTTT.

V usage is TRBV9 and J usage is TRBJ2-2; D is ambiguous. The CDR3 is 16 amino acids. Germline V lookup: CDR1 SGDLS, CDR2 YYNGEE. Trimming removed 2 bases at V and 5 bases at J, with 16 bases between. Here the CDR3 reads CASSVHFERKTGELFF. CDR3 nucleotide sequence: TGTGCCAGCAGCGTTCATTTCGAGAGAAAAACCGGGGAGCTGTTTTTT.